One sample yielded the 7 T cell receptor beta chains listed below, sequenced in a study of blood T cell repertoires in COVID-19. Sequencing used immunoSEQ multiplex PCR; TCRdb keeps in-frame clones, though not all of them. The repertoire has under 300,000 clones, around 89% of them found once; the top ten carry 0.99%. Sequences were obtained from peripheral blood. The source of these receptors is a woman in her forties who had recovered from COVID-19.

V is TRBV6-4 and J is TRBJ2-2; 10 bases are a match to TRBD2. J lost 3 bases, V lost 6 bases, and 4 bases had no gene match. The CDR3 contains 15 residues. CDR1 MRHNA and CDR2 SNTAGT come from the germline V gene. The CDR3 spells CASRLLAGDTGELFF. In DNA, the CDR3 is TGTGCCAGCAGACTCCTAGCGGGAGACACCGGGGAGCTGTTTTTT.

The chain employs TRBV5-8 and TRBJ2-7; TRBD2 agrees at 12 bases. Germline V lookup: CDR1 SGHTS, CDR2 YDEGEE. Losses at the gene ends were 0 bases for V and 7 bases for J; bases not matched to a gene: 5. This CDR3 is built from 15 residues. In nucleotides, the CDR3 is TGTGCCAGCAGCTTGGGACTAGCGGGAGTGGGGGAGCAGTACGTC. The encoded protein is CASSLGLAGVGEQYV.

For the CDR3, the DNA is TGTGCCAGCAGCTTAGATTTCGGGGTCGGTGGCTACACCTTC. Its protein product is CASSLDFGVGGYTF. The chain has TRBV7-8 and TRBJ1-2; D gene unclear. The CDR3 length is 14 residues. Germline CDR1 is SGHVS and CDR2 is FQNEAQ. Trimming left V 1 base short and J 7 bases short, with 13 bases between.

This chain connects TRBV11-3 to TRBJ2-3; 12 bases are shared with TRBD2. The germline gives CDR1 SGHNT, CDR2 YENEEA. Unmatched junction bases numbered 5, after V lost 5 bases and J lost 2 bases. The CDR3 sequence is 16 residues long. The CDR3 bases are TGTGCCAGCAGCCCCCGGACTAGCGGGAACACAGATACGCAGTATTTT. Translating it yields CASSPRTSGNTDTQYF.

J is TRBJ2-2 and V is TRBV7-2; 8 bases align to TRBD2. CDR1 and CDR2 from the germline V gene are SGHTA and FQGNSA. CDR3 length equals 16 residues. The junction had 5 bases not matched to a gene; V was cut back by 4 bases and J by 1 base. CDR3 bases: TGTGCCAGCAGCTCCATAGCGGGGTTGAACACCGGGGAGCTGTTTTTT. Translation: CASSSIAGLNTGELFF.

In regard to this clone: Different DNA sequences within this sample yield the same CDR3. The chain is built from TRBV7-9 and TRBJ2-7; 11 bases fit TRBD1. V lost 5 bases to trimming and J lost 4 bases; unmatched junction nucleotides: 1. CDR1 and CDR2 (germline): SEHNR, FQNEAQ (reference sequence). The CDR3 totals 13 residues. DNA for the CDR3: TGTGCCAGCAGCGGGGACAGGGGGTACGAGCAGTACTTC. Protein: CASSGDRGYEQYF.

J is TRBJ1-2 and V is TRBV5-4, with D unresolved. The CDR3 length is 13 residues. CDR1 and CDR2 from the germline V gene are SGHNT and YYREEE (reference sequence). Deletions cut 0 bases from V and 6 bases from J, with 9 bases between. Here the CDR3 reads CASSLGGDNGYTF. The CDR3 DNA sequence: TGTGCCAGCAGCTTGGGGGGAGATAATGGCTACACCTTC.